These 3 T cell receptor beta chains originate from one sample sequenced in a study of CD8 T cells in ankylosing spondylitis (dated by TCRdb to about 2017). The method behind the library was 5' RACE. Instrument on record: Illumina HiSeq 2500. The raw public reads went through TCRdb reprocessing: fastp at Q25, MiXCR clone calling, in-frame beta chains kept. Here each entry gathers all rows of one CDR3 protein and keeps the most common genes and DNA. The sample includes about 220,000 distinct CDR3 sequences, with 5.5% to 7.5% observed a single time. The top ten constitute 13% to 15% of the sample. No antigen has been identified for these receptors. Findings and caveats that apply to the study as a whole: Blood from ankylosing spondylitis patients appeared to be characterized by a TCR beta motif composed of 7 to 9 highly homologous amino acid variants.

The sequenced sample consisted of blood, either unsorted or a sorted T cell fraction (not recorded which). The receptors shown here come from a male donor with ankylosing spondylitis.

This clonotype has a count of ten or more. The V call is TRBV20-1, the J call TRBJ2-1, with D perhaps matching TRBD1 or TRBD2 (5 bases each). The V end lost 6 bases, the J end lost 5 bases, and 14 bases lay between the germline ends. CDR3 size: 13 residues. Germline lookup yields CDR1 DFQATT and CDR2 SNEGSKA (reference sequence). The CDR3 loop is CSADYPGHNEQFF. The CDR3 DNA is TGCAGTGCCGACTATCCGGGACACAATGAGCAGTTCTTC.

The chain is built from TRBV6-2 or TRBV6-3 and TRBJ2-3, with D perhaps TRBD1 (7 bases). The V end was cut by 4 bases, the J end by 0 bases, with 17 bases between. Germline values: CDR1 MNHEY, CDR2 SVGEGT. The CDR3 sequence is 17 residues long. CDR3 DNA sequence: TGTGCCAGCAGTTTTGCTTTGACAGGGACTAGCACAGATACGCAGTATTTT. Translating gives CASSFALTGTSTDTQYF.

This clonotype has only a few counts. This chain links TRBV27 with TRBJ2-7; weak D call: TRBD2 (7 bases). Trimming shortened V by 3 bases and J by 7 bases, and 16 bases separated the two germline ends. CDR3 length equals 14 residues. Germline V gene sequence: CDR1 MNHEY, CDR2 SMNVEV (reference sequence). The CDR3 spells CASSFRGAREEQYF. The CDR3, as DNA: TGTGCCAGCAGTTTTCGGGGGGCGCGGGAGGAGCAGTACTTC.